Below, one T cell receptor beta chain is given with its context. Which antigen it targets is not known. Per-base quality was not reported, and no clone a single base away is much larger than it. The sample originates from a study of cytomegalovirus exposure and HLA in healthy donors (dated by TCRdb to 2015 to 2018). Concerning the study at large: A later analysis indicated that the 100 to 150 validation repertoires were generated on the platform also employed for the 700 or so repertoires of the first cohort. The study aimed to test whether cataloging public T cell receptors could reveal signatures of past pathogen exposure. Besides the first cohort of about 730 subjects, a separate validation cohort made up of roughly 120 different subjects was used. To predict cytomegalovirus infection status, the study combined high-throughput TCR immunosequencing, statistical association of individual TCRs with disease status, and machine learning. The research as a whole found: It was suggested by the authors that the approach could potentially be generalized to other disease states and immunological phenotypes. The validation cohort had no HLA typing available for a later analysis, so co-occurrence within that cohort was assessed over all 110 or so repertoires. Of the cluster scores, 85% to 95% were above 0 in a later analysis, which found that TCRs clustered in the first cohort also tended to co-occur in the 95 to 150 validation repertoires. A total of 150 to 200 TCR beta chains were listed by the study as associated with cytomegalovirus. Cytomegalovirus status was reported to be diagnosed by the classifier with high specificity and sensitivity in both the original and validation cohorts. In vitro tests confirmed that a few of the cytomegalovirus-associated TCR beta chains recognize cytomegalovirus antigens. Most TCR sequences were seen in very few donors, while some public TCRs were found in many individuals.

Separate from the approximately 700-subject first cohort, the validation cohort of 90 to 150 subjects was the group to which the donors belonged. The library relied on the immunoSEQ multiplex PCR assay. Per the authors' processing: To diagnose cytomegalovirus status from the catalog of TCR beta chain sequences, a statistical classification framework was built. TCRdb took over this immuneACCESS table, retaining in-frame rearrangements with V and J assigned. Such tables are incomplete; in checked studies, under half of the missing clones stem from an unresolved V gene, and the remainder is unexplained. V and J calls and clone size are given by that table; D and trimming were obtained from the DNA. This sample holds 60,000 to 65,000 clones; roughly 96% were observed only once. The ten largest make up 5.8% of the sample. Including cysteine and phenylalanine, the CDR3 has 15 amino acids. Kept here is only the CDR3 DNA, which spans 45 bases and is read in frame from base 1. CDR1 and CDR2 are read off the germline V gene as SGHAT and FQNNGV. Trimmed from V: 6 bases; trimmed from J: 4 bases; junction bases lacking a gene match: 11.

The sample consisted of PBMCs. The receptor was derived from a woman under 30 in good health and CMV-seropositive. The chain is assembled from TRBV11-2 and TRBJ2-5, and 7 junctional nucleotides match TRBD2. The DNA sequence is given as TGTGCCAGCAGATATCGCGGGGGAGCTGTAGAGACCCAGTACTTC. The translation is CASRYRGGAVETQYF.